Sequencing of this TCR beta chain was carried out in a study of PD-1 blockade in classical Hodgkin lymphoma. Time point specified: cycle 4 day 1 (C4D1), after 6 weeks of nivolumab. After autologous stem cell transplantation all patients relapsed, and prior brentuximab vedotin exposure differed between cohorts. Measured with immunoSEQ multiplex PCR; TCRdb has only the in-frame clones, and not every one. The sample has over 15,000 clones; around 81% are singletons. The germline V gene has CDR1 LGHNA and CDR2 YSLEER. The CDR3 loop spans 13 amino acids. With 0 bases removed from V and 5 bases from J, the gap between germline ends came to 7 bases.

The receptor was isolated from a human donor with classical Hodgkin lymphoma. This chain connects TRBV4-3 to TRBJ1-1, with unresolved D. Sequencing used peripheral blood mononuclear cells (PBMCs), obtained before the fourth cycle of nivolumab. CDR3 nucleotide sequence: TGCGCCAGCAGCCAAGACGCTGGGACTGAAGCTTTCTTT. Its protein product is CASSQDAGTEAFF.